This entry lists 22 T cell receptor beta chains sequenced from one sample in a study of cytomegalovirus exposure and HLA in healthy donors. Use of 60 Vbeta and 13 Jbeta primers characterized the PCR. Assay used: immunoSEQ multiplex PCR; TCRdb lists only in-frame clones, some missing. Altogether tens of thousands of clones are present, 77% being singletons, with the ten largest covering more than 2.5%. The sample taken for sequencing was PBMCs. The receptor set was obtained from a female donor in good health and CMV-seronegative.

V and J are TRBV28 and TRBJ2-7, with TRBD1 as a possible D gene (6 bases). Germline CDR1 MDHEN, CDR2 SYDVKM. Trimming took 6 bases from V and 3 from J, leaving 15 bases between them. This CDR3 spans 14 amino acids. DNA of the CDR3: TGTGCCAGCAGCTTCACCGGGACACTCTACGAGCAGTACTTC. It codes for CASSFTGTLYEQYF.

V is TRBV19 and J is TRBJ1-5, with 9 bases matching TRBD1. The germline CDR1 and CDR2 sequences are LNHDA and SQIVND (reference sequence). Losses at the gene ends were 5 bases for V and 6 bases for J; bases not matched to a gene: 8. The CDR3 extends over 15 amino acids. The CDR3 spells CASSDSGTGRQPQHF. The CDR3 coding sequence is TGTGCCAGTAGTGACTCCGGGACAGGGCGTCAGCCCCAGCATTTT.

This clone came up once. V usage is TRBV10-3 and J usage is TRBJ2-5, with a tentative D call TRBD1 (5 bases). Near its end, the DNA agrees better with TRBJ2-7, so the J call may be wrong. CDR3 size: 12 residues. CDR1 and CDR2 (germline): ENHRY, SYGVKD. Here the CDR3 reads CAIRSQGYEQYF. Written as DNA, the CDR3 is TGTGCCATCAGGTCTCAGGGTTACGAGCAGTACTTC.

The chain couples TRBV14 to TRBJ2-5; 10 bases line up with TRBD2. The CDR3 is made up of 15 amino acids. Unmatched junction bases numbered 4, after V lost 1 base and J lost 5 bases. The V gene's germline CDR1 is SGHDN and CDR2 FVKESK. CDR3 DNA sequence: TGTGCCAGCAGCCAAGGACTAGCGGGTTTCGAGACCCAGTACTTC. As protein: CASSQGLAGFETQYF.

The gene calls are TRBV5-1 and TRBJ1-2; weak D call: TRBD1 (6 bases). The CDR3 consists of 14 residues. V was cut by 4 bases and J by 2 bases, with 12 bases left in between. CDR1 and CDR2 from the germline V gene are SGHRS and YFSETQ. CDR3 coding DNA: TGCGCCAGCAGCCCTGTACAGGGAAACTATGGCTACACCTTC. This gives the protein CASSPVQGNYGYTF. Supplemented by reference TRBV5-1 and TRBJ1-2, the full variable domain reads KAGVTQTPRYLIKTRGQQVTLSCSPISGHRSVSWYQQTPGQGLQFLFEYFSETQRNKGNFPGRFSGRQFSNSRSEMNVSTLELGDSALYLCASSPVQGNYGYTFGSGTRLTVV.

This clone was observed a handful of times. The chain combines TRBV2 with TRBJ1-1; D uncertain. The germline V and J ends were trimmed by 10 bases and 2 bases, with 17 bases remaining between them. In germline, CDR1 is SNHLY, CDR2 FYNNEI. This CDR3 contains 14 residues. CDR3 sequence reads: CATTKEGTNTEAFF. The CDR3 nucleotides read TGTGCCACCACAAAGGAGGGTACTAACACTGAAGCTTTCTTT.

In this sample, this clone turned up a few times. The V call is TRBV6-1, the J call TRBJ2-4; possible D gene TRBD2, 5 bases. The germline gives CDR1 MNHNS, CDR2 SASEGT. Trimming left V 2 bases short and J 0 bases short, with 8 bases between. This CDR3 has 15 residues. DNA of the CDR3: TGTGCCAGCAGTGAAACAGCGGAAGCCAAAAACATTCAGTACTTC. Translated: CASSETAEAKNIQYF.

V gene TRBV14 combines with J gene TRBJ1-2; D might be TRBD1 (5 bases). The germline gives CDR1 SGHDN, CDR2 FVKESK. CDR3 length equals 15 residues. Trimming removed 5 bases at V and 7 bases at J, with 20 bases between. The CDR3 DNA reads as TGTGCCAGCAGCTTCATTCATACGGGGGAGTTTGGCTACACCTTC. As protein: CASSFIHTGEFGYTF.

The rearrangement links TRBV28 to TRBJ2-7; 10 bases map to TRBD2. CDR3 length: 17 amino acids. V trimming: 5 bases; J trimming: 1 base; junction bases outside the gene matches: 11. Germline V gene data show CDR1 as MDHEN and CDR2 as SYDVKM. The CDR3 here is CASSPPLGSGGSYEQYF. CDR3 DNA sequence: TGTGCCAGCAGTCCCCCATTGGGTAGCGGGGGGTCCTACGAGCAGTACTTC.

The rearrangement joins TRBV9 to TRBJ2-3; 10 bases match TRBD2. The CDR3 covers 16 residues. The ends lost 0 bases at V and 4 bases at J; junction bases unmatched: 5. Germline V gene lookup returns CDR1 SGDLS and CDR2 YYNGEE. The DNA of the CDR3 is TGTGCCAGCAGCGTAGCTAGCGGGGGACTTCCAGATACGCAGTATTTT. This encodes CASSVASGGLPDTQYF. Combining the CDR3 with reference TRBV9 and TRBJ2-3 gives the whole variable domain DSGVTQTPKHLITATGQRVTLRCSPRSGDLSVYWYQQSLDQGLQFLIQYYNGEERAKGNILERFSAQQFPDLHSELNLSSLELGDSALYFCASSVASGGLPDTQYFGPGTRLTVL.

This chain joins TRBV2 and TRBJ1-2, with TRBD1 identical over 11 bases. The CDR3 consists of 15 residues. The V segment lost 7 bases and the J segment 3 bases; nucleotides outside the gene matches: 7. Germline V CDR1 and CDR2: SNHLY, FYNNEI. The CDR3 is CASIGRTGGDYGYTF. For the CDR3, the DNA is TGTGCCAGCATAGGAAGGACAGGGGGCGACTATGGCTACACCTTC.

About this clone: The germline gene is not matched at one end of the junction; a read error may be the cause. The genes are TRBV7-7 and TRBJ2-3; 9 bases align to TRBD2. Germline CDR1 SSHAT, CDR2 FNYEAQ (reference sequence). This CDR3 is 14 amino acids long. The CDR3 sequence is CASSPRLAADTQYF. CDR3 nucleotides: TGTGCTAGCAGCCCGCGACTAGCGGCAGATACGCAGTATTTT.

The chain is built from TRBV19 and TRBJ2-1, with TRBD2 matching 7 bases. Germline V gives CDR1 LNHDA, CDR2 SQIVND (reference sequence). V was pared by 4 bases and J by 6 bases, with 3 bases of the junction left unmatched. CDR3 size: 13 residues. CDR3 residues: CASSKRETNEQFF. The CDR3 bases are TGTGCCAGTAGTAAGCGGGAAACCAATGAGCAGTTCTTC.

This clone was observed a handful of times. The chain recombines TRBV6-1 with TRBJ2-7, with TRBD1 matching 9 bases. The germline V gene encodes CDR1 MNHNS and CDR2 SASEGT. The V gene end was trimmed by 2 bases and the J gene end by 1 base; junction bases not matched to a gene: 3. The CDR3 consists of 15 residues. The CDR3 DNA reads TGTGCCAGCAGTGAACCCGGGACAGGGTCCTACGAGCAGTACTTC. Translating gives CASSEPGTGSYEQYF.

The chain links TRBV5-1 to TRBJ1-2; TRBD1 matches at 10 bases. Unmatched junction bases numbered 4, after V lost 2 bases and J lost 6 bases. The CDR3 extends over 14 amino acids. Germline V gene lookup returns CDR1 SGHRS and CDR2 YFSETQ. In nucleotides, the CDR3 is TGCGCCAGCAGCTTAAGGACAGGGGGAGATGGCTACACCTTC. Its protein product is CASSLRTGGDGYTF. Full variable domain (rest looked up from reference TRBV5-1 and TRBJ1-2): KAGVTQTPRYLIKTRGQQVTLSCSPISGHRSVSWYQQTPGQGLQFLFEYFSETQRNKGNFPGRFSGRQFSNSRSEMNVSTLELGDSALYLCASSLRTGGDGYTFGSGTRLTVV.

V usage is TRBV7-3 and J usage is TRBJ1-4; 8 bases map to TRBD1. J lost 7 bases, V lost 3 bases, and 1 base had no gene match. The CDR3 loop spans 13 amino acids. Germline values: CDR1 SGHTA, CDR2 FQGTGA. The CDR3 nucleotides read TGTGCCAGCAGCTTGGGGACAGGTGAAAAACTGTTTTTT. Encoded protein: CASSLGTGEKLFF. The full variable domain, with the rest looked up from reference TRBV7-3 and TRBJ1-4, is GAGVSQTPSNKVTEKGKYVELRCDPISGHTALYWYRQSLGQGPEFLIYFQGTGAADDSGLPNDRFFAVRPEGSVSTLKIQRTERGDSAVYLCASSLGTGEKLFFGSGTQLSVL.

The chain joins TRBV28 to TRBJ2-4; 10 bases map to TRBD2. After removal of 4 bases from V and 9 bases from J, the junction contained 15 bases not matched to a gene. Germline CDR1 is MDHEN and CDR2 is SYDVKM. CDR3 length: 17 residues. The CDR3 nucleotides are TGTGCCAGCAGTTCAGTAGGACTAGCGGCAAAGGCCCGCATTCAGTACTTC. Protein product: CASSSVGLAAKARIQYF.

The V and J genes are TRBV18 and TRBJ2-1; 8 bases match TRBD1. The CDR3 extends over 14 amino acids. The junction had 10 bases not matched to a gene; V was cut back by 8 bases and J by 7 bases. CDR1 KGHSH and CDR2 LQKENI come from the germline V gene. CDR3 loop: CASRTDRAGNEQFF. The DNA of the CDR3 is TGTGCCAGCCGAACGGACAGGGCCGGGAATGAGCAGTTCTTC.

This clone turned up a few times. This rearrangement joins TRBV11-2 to TRBJ2-3; tentatively, D is TRBD2 (6 bases). Trimming cost V 3 bases and J 4 bases, with 8 bases left between them. Germline V gene sequence: CDR1 SGHAT, CDR2 FQNNGV. This CDR3 region has 13 residues. The CDR3 region has the DNA TGTGCCAGCAGCTTCGAGCGGGCAGATACGCAGTATTTT. Its translation: CASSFERADTQYF.

Here the CDR3 reads CASSADLRTDTQYF. In nucleotides, the CDR3 is TGTGCCAGCAGCGCCGATCTGAGAACAGATACGCAGTATTTT. The chain joins TRBV7-6 to TRBJ2-3; the D is unclear. There are 14 residues in the CDR3. Trimming took 5 bases from V and 3 from J, leaving 12 bases between them. Germline V gives CDR1 SGHVS, CDR2 FNYEAQ.

The genes are TRBV5-4 and TRBJ2-2, with 9 nucleotides matching TRBD1. Unmatched junction bases numbered 5, after V lost 1 base and J lost 1 base. Germline CDR1 SGHNT, CDR2 YYREEE (reference sequence). CDR3 length: 17 amino acids. Here the CDR3 reads CASSLRRQGGNTGELFF. CDR3 in DNA: TGTGCCAGCAGCTTGCGTCGACAGGGGGGGAACACCGGGGAGCTGTTTTTT.

A word on this clone: The same CDR3 can be traced to other DNA sequences in this sample. The chain carries TRBV20-1 and TRBJ1-1; D gene uncertain. This CDR3 is 11 amino acids long. With 5 bases removed from V and 2 bases from J, the gap between germline ends came to 6 bases. Looked up from germline, CDR1 is DFQATT and CDR2 is SNEGSKA (reference sequence). The CDR3 DNA sequence: TGCAGTGCTGAACTTAACACTGAAGCTTTCTTT. Its translation: CSAELNTEAFF.